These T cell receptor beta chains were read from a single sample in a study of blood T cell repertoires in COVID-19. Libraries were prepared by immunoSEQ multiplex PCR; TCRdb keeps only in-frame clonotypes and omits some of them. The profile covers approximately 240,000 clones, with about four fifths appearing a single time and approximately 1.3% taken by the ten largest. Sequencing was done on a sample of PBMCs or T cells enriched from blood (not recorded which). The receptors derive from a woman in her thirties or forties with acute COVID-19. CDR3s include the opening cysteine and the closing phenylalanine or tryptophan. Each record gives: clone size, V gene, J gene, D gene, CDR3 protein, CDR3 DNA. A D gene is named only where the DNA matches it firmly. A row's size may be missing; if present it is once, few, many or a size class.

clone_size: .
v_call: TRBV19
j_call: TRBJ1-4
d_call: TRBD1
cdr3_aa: CASSLGQGAEKLFF
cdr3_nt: TGTGCCAGTAGTCTGGGACAGGGGGCCGAAAAACTGTTTTTT

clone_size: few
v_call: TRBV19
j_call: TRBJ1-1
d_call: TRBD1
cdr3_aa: CASSWGTGPYTEAFF
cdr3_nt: TGTGCCAGTAGTTGGGGGACAGGGCCGTACACTGAAGCTTTCTTT

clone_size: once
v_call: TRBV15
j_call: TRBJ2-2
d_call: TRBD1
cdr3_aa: CATSGRQRTGVIANTGELFF
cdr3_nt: TGTGCCACCAGCGGCCGGCAGAGGACAGGGGTAATCGCGAACACCGGGGAGCTGTTTTTT

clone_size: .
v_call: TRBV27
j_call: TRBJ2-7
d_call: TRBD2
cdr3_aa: CASSSSTSGRAYEQYF
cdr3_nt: TGTGCCAGCAGTTCCTCTACTAGCGGGAGGGCCTACGAGCAGTACTTC

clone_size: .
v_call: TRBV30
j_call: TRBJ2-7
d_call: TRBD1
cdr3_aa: CAWSLGQGPYEQYF
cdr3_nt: TGTGCCTGGAGCCTTGGACAGGGTCCCTACGAGCAGTACTTC

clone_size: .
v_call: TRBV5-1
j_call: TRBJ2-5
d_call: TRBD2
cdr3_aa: CASSFLAGGKETQYF
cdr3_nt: TGCGCCAGCAGCTTTCTAGCGGGGGGTAAAGAGACCCAGTACTTC

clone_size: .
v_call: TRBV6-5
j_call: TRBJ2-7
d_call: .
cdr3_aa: CASSPVGSYEQYF
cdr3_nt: TGTGCCAGCTCCCCAGTTGGGAGCTACGAGCAGTACTTC

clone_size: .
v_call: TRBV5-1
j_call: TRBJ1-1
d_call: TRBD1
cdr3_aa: CASSLGQGGTEAFF
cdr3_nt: TGCGCCAGCAGCCTAGGACAGGGGGGAACTGAAGCTTTCTTT

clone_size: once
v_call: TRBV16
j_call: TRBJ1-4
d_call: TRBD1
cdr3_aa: CASSQAGQGLEKLFF
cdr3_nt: TGTGCCAGCAGCCAAGCCGGACAGGGGTTAGAAAAACTGTTTTTT

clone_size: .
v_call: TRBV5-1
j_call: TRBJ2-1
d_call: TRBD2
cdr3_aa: CASSPGLAGMYNEQFF
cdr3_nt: TGCGCCAGCAGCCCGGGACTAGCGGGGATGTACAATGAGCAGTTCTTC

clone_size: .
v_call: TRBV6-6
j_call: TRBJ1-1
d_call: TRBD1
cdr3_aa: CASSTPGQGSNTEAFF
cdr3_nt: TGTGCCAGCTCCACCCCGGGACAGGGGTCAAACACTGAAGCTTTCTTT

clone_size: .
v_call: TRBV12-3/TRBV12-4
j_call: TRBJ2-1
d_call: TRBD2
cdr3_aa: CASSETSPEQFF
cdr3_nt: TGTGCCAGCAGTGAGACTAGCCCTGAGCAGTTCTTC

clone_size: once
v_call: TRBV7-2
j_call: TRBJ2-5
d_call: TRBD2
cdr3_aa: CASSTFPTSGVQETQYF
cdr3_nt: TGTGCCAGCTCTACGTTTCCGACTAGCGGGGTTCAAGAGACCCAGTACTTC

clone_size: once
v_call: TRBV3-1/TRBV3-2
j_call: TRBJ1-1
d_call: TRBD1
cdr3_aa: CASSQGDRGRGNTEAFF
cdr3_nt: TGTGCCAGCAGCCAAGGAGACAGGGGCCGGGGGAACACTGAAGCTTTCTTT

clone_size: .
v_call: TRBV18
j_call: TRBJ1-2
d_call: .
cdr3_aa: CASLTGAEYGYTF
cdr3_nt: TGTGCCAGCTTAACTGGGGCAGAATATGGCTACACCTTC

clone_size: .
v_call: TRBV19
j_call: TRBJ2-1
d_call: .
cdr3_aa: CASSDRNEQFF
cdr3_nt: TGTGCCAGTAGTGACAGGAATGAGCAGTTCTTC

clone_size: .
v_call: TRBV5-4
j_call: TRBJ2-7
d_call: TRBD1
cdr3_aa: CASSLQGAYTYEQYF
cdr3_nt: TGTGCCAGCAGCTTGCAGGGGGCCTACACCTACGAGCAGTACTTC